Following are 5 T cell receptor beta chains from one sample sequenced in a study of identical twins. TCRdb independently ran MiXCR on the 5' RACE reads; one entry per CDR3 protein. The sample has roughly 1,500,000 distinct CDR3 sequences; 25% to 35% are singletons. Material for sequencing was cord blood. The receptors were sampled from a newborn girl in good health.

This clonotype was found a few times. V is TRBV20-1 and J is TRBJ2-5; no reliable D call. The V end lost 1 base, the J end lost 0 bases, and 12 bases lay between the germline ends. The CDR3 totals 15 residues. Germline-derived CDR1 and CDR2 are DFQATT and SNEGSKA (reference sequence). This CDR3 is CSARVKVAYQETQYF. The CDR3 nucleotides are TGCAGTGCTAGAGTGAAGGTGGCGTACCAAGAGACCCAGTACTTC.

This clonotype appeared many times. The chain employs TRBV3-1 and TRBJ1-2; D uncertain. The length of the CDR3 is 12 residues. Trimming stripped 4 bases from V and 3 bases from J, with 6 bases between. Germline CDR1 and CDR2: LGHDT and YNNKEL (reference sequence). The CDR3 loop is CASSRTDYGYTF. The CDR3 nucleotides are TGTGCCAGCAGCCGGACGGACTATGGCTACACCTTC.

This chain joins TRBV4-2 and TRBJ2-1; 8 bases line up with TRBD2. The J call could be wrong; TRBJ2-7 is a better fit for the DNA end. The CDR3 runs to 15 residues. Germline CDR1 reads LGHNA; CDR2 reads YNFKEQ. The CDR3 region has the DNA TGTGCCAGCAGCCAAGCTACTAGCGGATACAATGAGCAGTACTTC. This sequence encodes CASSQATSGYNEQYF.

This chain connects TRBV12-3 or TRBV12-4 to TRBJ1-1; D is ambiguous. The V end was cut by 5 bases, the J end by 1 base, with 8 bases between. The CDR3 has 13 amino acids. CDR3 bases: TGTGCCAGCAGTAGGGCCCAGAACACTGAAGCTTTCTTT. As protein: CASSRAQNTEAFF.

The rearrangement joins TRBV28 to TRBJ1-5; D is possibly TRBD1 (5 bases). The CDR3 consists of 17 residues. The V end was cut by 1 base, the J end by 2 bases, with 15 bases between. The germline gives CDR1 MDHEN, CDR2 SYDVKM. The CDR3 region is CASSLLNVVGGNQPQHF. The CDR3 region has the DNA TGTGCCAGCAGTTTATTGAACGTCGTAGGGGGCAATCAGCCCCAGCATTTT.